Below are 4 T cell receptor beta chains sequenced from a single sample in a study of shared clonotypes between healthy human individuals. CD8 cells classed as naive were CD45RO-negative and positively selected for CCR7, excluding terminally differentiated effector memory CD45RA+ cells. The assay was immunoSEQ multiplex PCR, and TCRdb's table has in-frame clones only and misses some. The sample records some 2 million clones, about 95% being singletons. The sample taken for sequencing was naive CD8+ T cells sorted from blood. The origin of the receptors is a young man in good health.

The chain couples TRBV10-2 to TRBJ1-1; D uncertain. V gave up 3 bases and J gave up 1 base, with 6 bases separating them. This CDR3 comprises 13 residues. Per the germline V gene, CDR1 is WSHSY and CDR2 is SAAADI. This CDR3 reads CASSDPGNTEAFF. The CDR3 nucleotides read TGCGCCAGCAGTGACCCGGGGAACACTGAAGCTTTCTTT.

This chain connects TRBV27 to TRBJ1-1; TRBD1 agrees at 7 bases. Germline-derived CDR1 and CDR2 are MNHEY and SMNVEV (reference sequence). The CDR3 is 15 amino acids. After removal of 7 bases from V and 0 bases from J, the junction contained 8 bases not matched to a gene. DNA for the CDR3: TGTGCCAGCACCCGAAGGGGGCCGATGAACACTGAAGCTTTCTTT. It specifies CASTRRGPMNTEAFF.

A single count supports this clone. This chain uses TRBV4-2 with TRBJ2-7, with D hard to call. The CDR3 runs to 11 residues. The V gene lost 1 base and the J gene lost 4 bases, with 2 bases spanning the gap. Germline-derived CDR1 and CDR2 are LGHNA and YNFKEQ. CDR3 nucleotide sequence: TGTGCCAGCAGCCAAGCGTACGAGCAGTACTTC. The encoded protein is CASSQAYEQYF.

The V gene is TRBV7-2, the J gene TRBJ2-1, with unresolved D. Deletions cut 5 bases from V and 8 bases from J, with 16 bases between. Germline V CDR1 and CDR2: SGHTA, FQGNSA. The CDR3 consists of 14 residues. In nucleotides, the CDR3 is TGTGCCAGCAGCCCTAGTAGCCTGCCCGATGAGCAGTTCTTC. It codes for CASSPSSLPDEQFF.